This T cell receptor beta chain was obtained from a study of blood T cell repertoires in COVID-19. Whole-study context: The United States, Italy and Spain supplied acute and convalescent COVID-19 samples.

The V gene's germline CDR1 is SGHAT and CDR2 FQNNGV. V gave up 0 bases and J gave up 7 bases, with 12 bases separating them. The CDR3 sequence is 14 residues long. TCRdb keeps only in-frame clones here, not all; method: immunoSEQ multiplex PCR. This table holds 270,000 or so clones, approximately 90% found once. The sample was PBMCs or T cells enriched from blood (not recorded which). This sequence originates from a middle-aged man who had been exposed to COVID-19. The chain combines TRBV11-2 with TRBJ1-2; D perhaps matches TRBD1 (6 bases). This chain's CDR3 is CASSLDREGGGYTF. As DNA, the CDR3 is TGTGCCAGCAGCTTAGATCGAGAAGGGGGTGGCTACACCTTC.